This note documents a single T cell receptor (beta chain) sequence. This record belongs to a study of identical twins. Germline loops: CDR1 KGHDR, CDR2 SFDVKD. V lost 3 bases and J lost 0, with 8 bases in between. The CDR3 totals 16 residues. TCRdb re-derived calls from the 5' RACE reads in MiXCR, one entry per CDR3 protein. The profile shows 1.5 million to 2 million distinct CDR3 sequences, 25% to 35% of them singletons. Every sampled donor was Caucasian and healthy. This TCR came from a newborn girl in good health. The genes are TRBV24-1 and TRBJ2-6; D possibly corresponds to TRBD2 (6 bases). Sequenced input: cord blood. The CDR3 nucleotides are TGTGCCACCAGTGATCCGCGGGGCTCTGGGGCCAACGTCCTGACTTTC. It yields the protein CATSDPRGSGANVLTF.